Each of the 15 T cell receptor beta chains below was sequenced from the same sample in a study of blood T cell repertoires in COVID-19. Sequenced by immunoSEQ multiplex PCR; TCRdb stores in-frame clones only, minus some. The table shows about 400,000 clones, with more than 85% occurring only once. Sample: peripheral blood. The source of these receptors is a human donor in a cohort sampled during active COVID-19.

This clone was counted a single time. The rearrangement joins TRBV19 to TRBJ1-5; no definite D call. Germline V gives CDR1 LNHDA, CDR2 SQIVND (reference sequence). V lost 6 bases and J 3 bases, leaving 15 bases between the germline ends. There are 15 residues in the CDR3. CDR3 protein: CASSVRGGVNQPQHF. As DNA, the CDR3 is TGTGCCAGTAGCGTCCGGGGAGGCGTCAATCAGCCCCAGCATTTT.

This rearrangement joins TRBV19 to TRBJ2-5, with 12 bases identical to TRBD2. V dropped 6 bases and J dropped 9; count of bases not matched to a gene: 8. Germline V gene lookup returns CDR1 LNHDA and CDR2 SQIVND (reference sequence). This CDR3 has 14 amino acids. The CDR3 spells CASSLAGGSYAQYF. In nucleotides, the CDR3 is TGTGCCAGTAGCCTAGCGGGGGGGTCTTACGCCCAGTACTTC.

The chain recombines TRBV3-1 (or the pseudogene TRBV3-2) with TRBJ2-5, with 7 nucleotides matching TRBD1. This CDR3 has 13 amino acids. Germline loops: CDR1 LGHDT, CDR2 YNNKEL (reference sequence). V shed 4 bases, J shed 7 bases, and the junction held 6 bases outside the gene matches. DNA for the CDR3: TGTGCCAGCAGCCCGACAGGGTTGGCGACCCAGTACTTC. Translation: CASSPTGLATQYF.

This clone was counted once. The V call is TRBV7-4, the J call TRBJ2-1, with TRBD2 matching over 15 bases. The length of the CDR3 is 21 residues. Germline V gives CDR1 SGHVT, CDR2 SQSDAQ. The V segment lost 5 bases and the J segment 6 bases; nucleotides outside the gene matches: 20. The CDR3 sequence is CASSPGTSGGPRVLVGNEQFF. CDR3 coding DNA: TGTGCCAGCAGCCCAGGGACTAGCGGGGGGCCTCGGGTCCTGGTTGGCAATGAGCAGTTCTTC.

This chain connects TRBV30 to TRBJ2-2, with TRBD2 matching over 9 bases. CDR1 is GTSNPN, CDR2 SVGIG, per germline (reference sequence). The CDR3 contains 15 residues. Trimming took 4 bases from V and 3 from J; bases not matched to a gene: 6. The CDR3 bases are TGTGCCTGGATTGGCGGGAGGGGGTACACCGGGGAGCTGTTTTTT. Translating gives CAWIGGRGYTGELFF.

J is TRBJ1-5 and V is TRBV5-3; TRBD1 matches at 9 bases. TRBV5-3 counts as an open reading frame of uncertain function. Trimming at V came to 6 bases and at J to 2 bases, leaving 12 bases not matched to a gene. CDR3 size: 17 residues. The CDR3 coding sequence is TGTGCCAGAACAGGACAGGGGCACCTATCCCGCAATCAGCCCCAGCATTTT. Translating it yields CARTGQGHLSRNQPQHF.

The sample holds many counts of this clone. The chain carries TRBV5-3 and TRBJ1-1; weak D call: TRBD1 (5 bases). TRBV5-3 is classed as an ORF, of uncertain function. This CDR3 comprises 16 residues. The V gene lost 4 bases and the J gene lost 3 bases, with 19 bases spanning the gap. CDR3 sequence: CARSPRKTDIDTEAFF. CDR3 in DNA: TGTGCCAGAAGCCCCCGGAAGACAGATATCGACACTGAAGCTTTCTTT.

The chain is built from TRBV2 and TRBJ2-7; 10 bases agree with TRBD2. The germline CDR1 and CDR2 sequences are SNHLY and FYNNEI. The CDR3 extends over 12 amino acids. CDR3: CASGGAPYEQYF. CDR3 coding DNA: TGTGCAAGCGGGGGGGCCCCCTACGAGCAGTACTTC. The full variable domain, its missing parts supplied by reference TRBV2 and TRBJ2-7, is EPEVTQTPSHQVTQMGQEVILRCVPISNHLYFYWYRQILGQKVEFLVSFYNNEISEKSEIFDDQFSVERPDGSNFTLKIRSTKLEDSAMYFCASGGAPYEQYFGPGTRLTVT.

The gene calls are TRBV25-1 and TRBJ2-1; no clear D. This CDR3 has 14 residues. V lost 3 bases to trimming and J lost 4 bases, with 10 bases between them. Germline V gene data show CDR1 as MGHDK and CDR2 as SYGVNS. The CDR3 reads CASSETKDYNEQFF. Written as DNA, the CDR3 is TGTGCCAGCAGTGAGACAAAGGATTACAATGAGCAGTTCTTC.

The rearrangement links TRBV20-1 to TRBJ1-2, with 7 bases aligning to TRBD1. V was pared by 3 bases and J by 5 bases, with 9 bases of the junction left unmatched. Germline V lookup: CDR1 DFQATT, CDR2 SNEGSKA (reference sequence). The CDR3 is 14 amino acids. The CDR3 reads CSASPRQGEYGYTF. The CDR3 bases are TGCAGTGCTAGTCCCCGACAGGGAGAATATGGCTACACCTTC.

This chain links TRBV5-1 with TRBJ1-5, with 11 nucleotides matching TRBD1. This CDR3 region has 15 residues. The V gene end was trimmed by 0 bases and the J gene end by 5 bases; junction bases not matched to a gene: 1. Germline V CDR1 and CDR2: SGHRS, YFSETQ. CDR3 sequence reads: CASSLGTGGDQPQHF. In nucleotides, the CDR3 is TGCGCCAGCAGCTTGGGGACAGGGGGCGATCAGCCCCAGCATTTT.

The chain employs TRBV9 and TRBJ1-4, with D hard to call. This CDR3 is 15 amino acids long. Germline V CDR1 and CDR2: SGDLS, YYNGEE. Trimming took 4 bases from V and 2 from J, leaving 12 bases between them. CDR3 protein: CASSLQAGTNEKLFF. In nucleotides, the CDR3 is TGTGCCAGCAGCTTGCAGGCGGGGACTAATGAAAAACTGTTTTTT. The full variable domain, with the rest looked up from reference TRBV9 and TRBJ1-4, is DSGVTQTPKHLITATGQRVTLRCSPRSGDLSVYWYQQSLDQGLQFLIQYYNGEERAKGNILERFSAQQFPDLHSELNLSSLELGDSALYFCASSLQAGTNEKLFFGSGTQLSVL.

This chain connects TRBV18 to TRBJ1-1; 7 bases fit TRBD1. The junction had 2 bases not matched to a gene; V was cut back by 6 bases and J by 1 base. The CDR3 totals 13 residues. Germline loops: CDR1 KGHSH, CDR2 LQKENI. The CDR3 DNA reads TGTGCCAGCTCGGACAGGCAGAACACTGAAGCTTTCTTT. This sequence encodes CASSDRQNTEAFF.

To note about this clone: The identical CDR3 is also encoded by other nucleotide sequences in the sample. The genes are TRBV30 and TRBJ1-1, with TRBD1 matching 7 bases. Germline V gene lookup returns CDR1 GTSNPN and CDR2 SVGIG (reference sequence). Germline trimming cut 2 bases from V and 1 base from J; bases unmatched to any gene: 4. This CDR3 is 14 amino acids long. CDR3 amino acids: CAWSNRGGNTEAFF. CDR3 nucleotide sequence: TGTGCCTGGAGTAACAGGGGAGGGAACACTGAAGCTTTCTTT.

The chain uses TRBV4-1 and TRBJ2-6; 7 bases agree with TRBD2. Germline V lookup: CDR1 MGHRA, CDR2 YSYEKL. The ends lost 1 base at V and 1 base at J; junction bases unmatched: 1. CDR3 length equals 16 residues. The chain's CDR3 is CASSQGGGSGANVLTF. Written as DNA, the CDR3 is TGCGCCAGCAGCCAAGGGGGGGGATCTGGGGCCAACGTCCTGACTTTC.